This T cell receptor (beta chain) was identified during a study of cytomegalovirus exposure and HLA in healthy donors. General study results and limits: Most CMV-associated TCR beta chains were later found to appear HLA-restricted.

With respect to this clone: The antigen is unknown.

The PCR had 60 Vbeta and 13 Jbeta primers. Sequencing was performed with immunoSEQ multiplex PCR; in TCRdb, only in-frame clones are kept and a portion is missing. The repertoire holds about 120,000 clones, 65% to 80% seen once, with around 28% in the top ten. The V and J ends lost 2 bases and 4 bases respectively, with 9 bases between them. In germline, CDR1 is MNHEY, CDR2 SVGAGI. CDR3 length: 13 residues. This receptor was taken from a man between 60 and 75 years old in good health and CMV-seropositive. The material sequenced was PBMCs. The chain is built from TRBV6-5 and TRBJ2-7; possibly TRBD2 for D (6 bases). In nucleotides, the CDR3 is TGTGCCAGCAGTTACGGAGGGTCTTACGAGCAGTACTTC. Translated: CASSYGGSYEQYF.